The sequence of this T cell receptor beta chain was determined in a study of shared clonotypes between healthy human individuals. Study summary: In total, the donors were a couple of women and a few men aged 18 to 49. Study-level findings and limits: Sampling involved blood alone; tissue repertoires likely differ.

Profiled with immunoSEQ multiplex PCR; TCRdb holds only in-frame clones, not every one. The repertoire holds about 1.5 million clones, with 95% to 99% as singletons. Looked up from germline, CDR1 is LGHNA and CDR2 is YSLEER. V was pared by 0 bases and J by 1 base, with 12 bases between. The CDR3 length is 16 residues. As regards this clone: Antigen unknown.

Source material: naive CD4+ T cells sorted from blood. Subset meaning: CD45RA+ positively selected. This chain links TRBV4-3 with TRBJ1-2; D perhaps matches TRBD1 (5 bases). This sequence originates from a young man in good health. CDR3 sequence (DNA): TGCGCCAGCAGCCAAGACCCCTTAGGGGTTAACTATGGCTACACCTTC. Translation: CASSQDPLGVNYGYTF.